A single sample is the source of the 7 T cell receptor beta chains below, sequenced in a study of PD-1 blockade in classical Hodgkin lymphoma. As to time point: cycle 4 day 1 (C4D1), after less than 7 weeks of nivolumab. There was relapse after autologous stem cell transplantation in every patient, and there was variation in brentuximab vedotin exposure. By magnetic negative selection, CD8+ T cells were isolated from the thawed PBMCs. Libraries were prepared by immunoSEQ multiplex PCR; TCRdb keeps only in-frame clonotypes and omits some of them. The top ten hold around 9.6% of the sample, which has about 6,800 clones, about three fifths seen once. The sample was CD8+ T cells from blood, taken before the fourth cycle of nivolumab. These receptors originate from a human donor with classical Hodgkin lymphoma.

The count of this clone is one. The gene calls are TRBV27 and TRBJ2-1, with D unclear. From germline, CDR1 is MNHEY and CDR2 SMNVEV (reference sequence). Trimming removed 1 base from V and 6 bases from J, with 13 bases in between. This CDR3 region has 15 residues. The CDR3 nucleotides read TGTGCCAGCAGTTTATTTCGAAGACCTTCCAATGAGCAGTTCTTC. This translates into CASSLFRRPSNEQFF.

CDR3 region: CASSLDRGRRNQPQHF. DNA of the CDR3: TGTGCCAGTAGCCTTGACAGGGGGCGGAGGAATCAGCCCCAGCATTTT. This rearrangement joins TRBV19 to TRBJ1-5; TRBD1 agrees at 10 bases. This CDR3 region has 16 residues. CDR1 and CDR2 from the germline V gene are LNHDA and SQIVND (reference sequence). With V trimmed by 6 bases and J by 4 bases, 9 bases remained unmatched.

The rearrangement joins TRBV7-3 to TRBJ1-2; 9 nucleotides line up with TRBD1. Germline V gene data show CDR1 as SGHTA and CDR2 as FQGTGA. V trimming: 4 bases; J trimming: 5 bases; junction bases outside the gene matches: 2. The CDR3 loop spans 13 amino acids. The CDR3 reads CASSYGTGYGYTF. The CDR3 coding sequence is TGTGCCAGCAGCTACGGGACAGGGTATGGCTACACCTTC.

The V gene is TRBV27, the J gene TRBJ2-7; 8 positions match TRBD2. The germline V gene has CDR1 MNHEY and CDR2 SMNVEV (reference sequence). Germline trimming cut 4 bases from V and 4 bases from J; bases unmatched to any gene: 9. CDR3 size: 15 residues. This chain's CDR3 is CASSSQAGAGYEQYF. CDR3 DNA sequence: TGTGCCAGCAGTTCTCAAGCGGGAGCGGGGTACGAGCAGTACTTC.

This chain links TRBV19 with TRBJ1-1, with 9 nucleotides matching TRBD1. This CDR3 is 12 amino acids long. Germline trimming cut 5 bases from V and 11 bases from J; bases unmatched to any gene: 6. Per the germline V gene, CDR1 is LNHDA and CDR2 is SQIVND (reference sequence). The CDR3 here is CASSFGTGTAFF. The CDR3 nucleotides are TGTGCCAGTAGTTTCGGGACAGGGACGGCTTTCTTT.

Turning to this clone: Other DNA sequences from this sample encode an identical CDR3 as well. The V and J genes are TRBV9 and TRBJ2-7, with no clear D. CDR3 length equals 13 residues. Germline V gene sequence: CDR1 SGDLS, CDR2 YYNGEE. V was trimmed by 0 bases and J by 2 bases, leaving 6 bases between them. In DNA form, the CDR3 reads TGTGCCAGCAGCGTAGGCGATACCTACGAGCAGTACTTC. Translation: CASSVGDTYEQYF.

The gene calls are TRBV27 and TRBJ2-3; 7 positions agree with TRBD1. CDR3 size: 14 residues. Germline lookup yields CDR1 MNHEY and CDR2 SMNVEV (reference sequence). Trimming took 5 bases from V and 2 from J; bases not matched to a gene: 4. The CDR3 DNA sequence: TGTGCCAGCAGTGACAGGGCCTACACAGATACGCAGTATTTT. This encodes CASSDRAYTDTQYF.